The 24 T cell receptor beta chains given below trace back to one sample, sequenced in a study of shared clonotypes between healthy human individuals. Repertoires were generated with immunoSEQ multiplex PCR, while TCRdb's copy carries only in-frame clones and drops some. Found here are 2 million or so clones, roughly 94% of them singletons; the top ten hold 0.13%. The sequenced material came from naive CD4+ T cells sorted from blood. Specified subset: CD45RA+ positively selected. These receptor sequences come from a man aged 18 to 29 in good health.

In its sample, this clone was seen once. J is TRBJ2-7 and V is TRBV15; a weak D match, TRBD1 (5 bases). Germline CDR1 LNHNV, CDR2 YYDKDF (reference sequence). Trimming left V 4 bases short and J 5 bases short, with 18 bases between. This CDR3 is 15 amino acids long. The CDR3 DNA reads TGTGCCACCAGCAAATCCCAGCAGGGCTACGACGAGCAGTACTTC. It translates to CATSKSQQGYDEQYF.

This clone occurred once. The V gene is TRBV6-5, the J gene TRBJ2-7; D may be TRBD2 (6 bases). The CDR3 has 16 amino acids. Trimming shortened V by 0 bases and J by 4 bases, and 16 bases separated the two germline ends. CDR1 and CDR2 from the germline V gene are MNHEY and SVGAGI. The CDR3 DNA reads as TGTGCCAGCAGTTACTCGGGGCGGGCGGGGCGGTACGAGCAGTACTTC. Encoded protein: CASSYSGRAGRYEQYF.

CDR3 amino acids: CASSLLEAGSYNEQFF. The CDR3 DNA is TGTGCCAGCAGCTTATTGGAGGCAGGCTCCTACAATGAGCAGTTCTTC. This rearrangement joins TRBV7-9 to TRBJ2-1; tentatively, D is TRBD2 (5 bases). The CDR3 has 16 amino acids. Germline loops: CDR1 SEHNR, CDR2 FQNEAQ (reference sequence). The germline V and J ends were trimmed by 2 bases and 0 bases, with 11 bases remaining between them.

This clone was seen a single time. The same CDR3 can be traced to other DNA sequences in this sample. V gene TRBV5-1 combines with J gene TRBJ2-1; 7 bases align to TRBD1. The CDR3 covers 14 residues. V gave up 4 bases and J gave up 2 bases; unmatched junction bases: 3. Germline V CDR1 and CDR2: SGHRS, YFSETQ. CDR3 in DNA: TGCGCCAGCAGCCCCGGGACAGCCTACAATGAGCAGTTCTTC. As protein: CASSPGTAYNEQFF.

The chain has TRBV9 and TRBJ2-3, with D perhaps given as TRBD1 or TRBD2 (5 bases each). Germline CDR1 reads SGDLS; CDR2 reads YYNGEE. V dropped 3 bases and J dropped 3 bases, with 14 bases sitting between them. This CDR3 comprises 15 residues. The CDR3 is CASSGGADPTDTQYF. The CDR3 nucleotides read TGTGCCAGCAGCGGAGGGGCGGACCCAACAGATACGCAGTATTTT.

V and J are TRBV19 and TRBJ1-1; a weak D match, TRBD1 (5 bases). The V end was cut by 3 bases, the J end by 1 base, with 15 bases between. The CDR3 is 16 amino acids. CDR1 is LNHDA, CDR2 SQIVND, per germline (reference sequence). The CDR3 coding sequence is TGTGCCAGTAGTATGCGGCAGGGACGTCCGAACACTGAAGCTTTCTTT. It yields the protein CASSMRQGRPNTEAFF.

The gene calls are TRBV30 and TRBJ1-4; no firm D call. The ends were cut back, 0 bases at V and 6 bases at J, with 5 bases in the middle. The germline CDR1 and CDR2 sequences are GTSNPN and SVGIG (reference sequence). The CDR3 is made up of 12 amino acids. The CDR3 region is CAWSVVDEKLFF. The CDR3 DNA is TGTGCCTGGAGTGTGGTCGATGAAAAACTGTTTTTT.

The chain recombines TRBV11-2 with TRBJ2-7, with unresolved D. Germline CDR1 and CDR2: SGHAT and FQNNGV. CDR3 length: 13 amino acids. Trimming removed 5 bases from V and 1 base from J, with 9 bases in between. The CDR3 nucleotides are TGTGCCAGCAGCCATCCTTGGTCCTACGAGCAGTACTTC. It encodes CASSHPWSYEQYF. Complete variable domain (other parts from reference TRBV11-2 and TRBJ2-7): EAGVAQSPRYKIIEKRQSVAFWCNPISGHATLYWYQQILGQGPKLLIQFQNNGVVDDSQLPKDRFSAERLKGVDSTLKIQPAKLEDSAVYLCASSHPWSYEQYFGPGTRLTVT.

As concerns this clone: With a much larger clone just one base away, this may be a read error. The chain links TRBV27 to TRBJ2-7; no reliable D call. The length of the CDR3 is 11 residues. In germline, CDR1 is MNHEY, CDR2 SMNVEV (reference sequence). V lost 4 bases and J 2 bases, leaving 3 bases between the germline ends. CDR3 DNA sequence: TGTGCCAGCAGTTACCCCTACGAGCAGTACTTC. Protein sequence: CASSYPYEQYF.

V and J are TRBV9 and TRBJ2-6, with a weak D call TRBD1 (5 bases). Germline V lookup: CDR1 SGDLS, CDR2 YYNGEE. CDR3 size: 17 residues. Trimming pared 3 bases from V and 4 bases from J, leaving 17 bases between. The CDR3 DNA follows: TGTGCCAGCAGCGCCTCCGGCCCAGGGTGGGGGGCCAACGTCCTGACTTTC. Its translation: CASSASGPGWGANVLTF.

The rearrangement uses TRBV5-6 and TRBJ1-3; D remains ambiguous. The CDR3 contains 14 residues. Trimming stripped 2 bases from V and 4 bases from J, with 10 bases between. From germline, CDR1 is SGHDT and CDR2 YYEEEE. In nucleotides, the CDR3 is TGTGCCAGCAGCTTAGGAGGAAAAGGAAACACCATATATTTT. This encodes CASSLGGKGNTIYF. Together with reference TRBV5-6 and TRBJ1-3, the CDR3 gives the full variable domain: DAGVTQSPTHLIKTRGQQVTLRCSPKSGHDTVSWYQQALGQGPQFIFQYYEEEERQRGNFPDRFSGHQFPNYSSELNVNALLLGDSALYLCASSLGGKGNTIYFGEGSWLTVV.

The J gene is TRBJ2-7, the V gene TRBV11-2; maybe TRBD2 (7 bases). The germline V and J ends were trimmed by 3 bases and 1 base, with 13 bases remaining between them. Germline V gene lookup returns CDR1 SGHAT and CDR2 FQNNGV. This CDR3 contains 15 residues. The CDR3 bases are TGTGCCAGCAGCTTTAGAAGCGGGACATCCTACGAGCAGTACTTC. Protein: CASSFRSGTSYEQYF.

A remark on this clone: One end of the junction fails to match germline, which may point to a read error. The chain carries TRBV6-5 and TRBJ2-1; 11 nucleotides match TRBD2. Germline V CDR1 and CDR2: MNHEY, SVGAGI. The CDR3 is 15 amino acids. CDR3 loop: CASSRSGGAVSYEIF. Here the CDR3 DNA reads TGTGCCAGCAGTCGTAGCGGGGGGGCCGTATCTTATGAGATCTTC.

This clone has only one observation. V is TRBV7-8 and J is TRBJ2-5; D call uncertain. Trimming removed 5 bases from V and 4 bases from J, with 26 bases in between. This CDR3 is built from 18 residues. Germline-derived CDR1 and CDR2 are SGHVS and FQNEAQ. CDR3: CASSTPLMGRRKGETQYF. CDR3 bases: TGTGCCAGCAGCACCCCCTTGATGGGAAGGAGAAAGGGAGAGACCCAGTACTTC.

This clone appeared once. The chain is built from TRBV6-6 and TRBJ1-6, with D unresolved. CDR1 is MNHNY, CDR2 SVGAGI, per germline (reference sequence). The V end was cut by 2 bases, the J end by 3 bases, with 5 bases between. This CDR3 is 14 amino acids long. In DNA, the CDR3 is TGTGCCAGCAGTTACCGTGACTATAATTCACCCCTCCACTTT. As protein: CASSYRDYNSPLHF.

The chain links TRBV5-1 to TRBJ2-1; 11 bases are a match to TRBD2. Trimming cost V 0 bases and J 6 bases; bases outside gene matches: 5. The CDR3 runs to 16 residues. From germline, CDR1 is SGHRS and CDR2 YFSETQ. The CDR3 sequence is CASSLDLAGGRNEQFF. For the CDR3, the DNA is TGCGCCAGCAGCTTGGACTTAGCGGGAGGGCGCAATGAGCAGTTCTTC.

About this clone itself: A read error may explain this, as a much larger clone is one base away. The chain is built from TRBV14 and TRBJ2-7; D gene unclear. Germline lookup yields CDR1 SGHDN and CDR2 FVKESK. The CDR3 runs to 11 residues. The V end was cut by 4 bases, the J end by 3 bases, with 4 bases between. This CDR3 is CASSLYYEQYF. Written as DNA, the CDR3 is TGTGCCAGCAGCCTCTACTACGAGCAGTACTTC.

The chain uses TRBV5-1 and TRBJ2-4; D possibly corresponds to TRBD1 (6 bases). CDR1 is SGHRS and CDR2 is YFSETQ in the germline V gene. Trimming shortened V by 4 bases and J by 7 bases, and 18 bases separated the two germline ends. The CDR3 has 15 amino acids. CDR3 in amino acids: CASSEKENTGNIQYF. CDR3 nucleotide sequence: TGCGCCAGCAGCGAGAAGGAAAATACAGGGAACATTCAGTACTTC.

Points on this clone: Other nucleotide sequences from this sample produce the same CDR3. The chain carries TRBV29-1 and TRBJ1-1; D not certain. Deletions cut 4 bases from V and 4 bases from J, with 16 bases between. There are 14 residues in the CDR3. CDR1 is SQVTM, CDR2 ANQGSEA, per germline. The CDR3 sequence is CSVGPGQASTEAFF. Written as DNA, the CDR3 is TGCAGCGTTGGCCCTGGGCAGGCGTCCACTGAAGCTTTCTTT.

Concerning this clone: Other DNA sequences in the same sample also yield this CDR3. The chain recombines TRBV7-2 with TRBJ2-3, with 7 bases lining up with TRBD2. CDR3 length: 14 amino acids. Looked up from germline, CDR1 is SGHTA and CDR2 is FQGNSA. Losses at the gene ends were 1 base for V and 4 bases for J; bases not matched to a gene: 2. The CDR3 is CASSLGLAPDTQYF. As DNA, the CDR3 is TGTGCCAGCAGCTTAGGACTAGCCCCAGATACGCAGTATTTT. The full variable domain, with the rest looked up from reference TRBV7-2 and TRBJ2-3, is GAGVSQSPSNKVTEKGKDVELRCDPISGHTALYWYRQSLGQGLEFLIYFQGNSAPDKSGLPSDRFSAERTGGSVSTLTIQRTQQEDSAVYLCASSLGLAPDTQYFGPGTRLTVL.

The J gene is TRBJ1-6, the V gene TRBV28, with D unresolved. The germline V gene encodes CDR1 MDHEN and CDR2 SYDVKM. Between the trimmed V and J ends, which lost 1 base and 11 bases, there was a span of 9 bases. The CDR3 covers 13 residues. Here the CDR3 DNA reads TGTGCCAGCAGTTTATCGGATGCGGCACCCCTCCACTTT. Protein: CASSLSDAAPLHF.

Turning to this clone: One base away lies a much larger clone, so this may be a sequencing read error. The genes are TRBV28 and TRBJ1-1; 7 nucleotides agree with TRBD1. Trimming at V came to 8 bases and at J to 1 base, leaving 4 bases not matched to a gene. This CDR3 is 13 amino acids long. The germline gives CDR1 MDHEN, CDR2 SYDVKM. CDR3 DNA sequence: TGTGCCAGCGACAGGGCCGAGAACACTGAAGCTTTCTTT. Amino acids: CASDRAENTEAFF.

This rearrangement joins TRBV19 to TRBJ1-3, with 8 bases that match TRBD1. CDR1 LNHDA and CDR2 SQIVND come from the germline V gene (reference sequence). The V gene end was trimmed by 8 bases and the J gene end by 7 bases; junction bases not matched to a gene: 10. The CDR3 totals 14 residues. CDR3 in amino acids: CASHDRGLENTIYF. The CDR3 DNA follows: TGTGCCAGTCACGACAGGGGTCTGGAGAACACCATATATTTT.

This clone is a singleton in its sample. For the CDR3, the DNA is TGTGCCAGCAGCTTAGGCCAGGAAAACTCCTACGAGCAGTACTTC. This translates into CASSLGQENSYEQYF. The J gene is TRBJ2-7, the V gene TRBV13; D remains ambiguous. The germline V gene has CDR1 PRHDT and CDR2 FYEKMQ (reference sequence). The CDR3 sequence is 15 residues long. V was clipped by 0 bases and J by 0 bases, with 9 bases between them.